The source of this T cell receptor (beta chain) is a study of T cells after yellow fever vaccination. TCRdb recomputed calls from the 5' RACE reads with MiXCR, one row per CDR3 protein. The data contain more than 300,000 distinct CDR3 sequences, around 10% of them singletons. This clonotype was recorded a few times. CDR1 and CDR2 from the germline V gene are SGHTA and FQGNSA. CDR3 length: 17 amino acids. V lost 1 base and J lost 1, with 16 bases in between. Sequencing used CD4+ T cells sorted from PBMCs, obtained 45 days after the yellow fever booster vaccination. V and J are TRBV7-2 and TRBJ1-2; no firm D call. This sequence was found in a man between 18 and 29 years old who received the YFV17D yellow fever vaccine. The CDR3 sequence is CASSLGRPTGFNYGYTF. In DNA, the CDR3 is TGTGCCAGCAGCTTAGGGAGGCCTACCGGGTTTAACTATGGCTACACCTTC. Full variable domain (remainder filled in from reference TRBV7-2 and TRBJ1-2): GAGVSQSPSNKVTEKGKDVELRCDPISGHTALYWYRQSLGQGLEFLIYFQGNSAPDKSGLPSDRFSAERTGGSVSTLTIQRTQQEDSAVYLCASSLGRPTGFNYGYTFGSGTRLTVV.